Shown below are 2 T cell receptor beta chains from a single sample sequenced in a study of cytomegalovirus exposure and HLA in healthy donors. Use of 60 Vbeta and 13 Jbeta primers characterized the PCR. Profiling relied on immunoSEQ multiplex PCR, and the TCRdb table lists in-frame clones only, not all of them. The sample holds 100,000 to 150,000 clones; around three quarters are singletons and the top ten take approximately 13%. The sequencing sample was made of PBMCs. These receptors all stem from a woman aged 55-69 years in good health and CMV-seropositive.

This sequence joins TRBV30 and TRBJ1-2; 8 bases are shared with TRBD1. CDR3 length: 14 residues. CDR1 is GTSNPN and CDR2 is SVGIG in the germline V gene (reference sequence). The J segment lost 3 bases and the V segment lost 4 bases, leaving 7 bases of the junction unmatched. CDR3 coding DNA: TGTGCCTGGATCCTGGACAGGGACGACTATGGCTACACCTTC. Its protein is CAWILDRDDYGYTF.

The chain is built from TRBV28 and TRBJ2-5; 9 bases are a match to TRBD2. Germline V gene lookup returns CDR1 MDHEN and CDR2 SYDVKM. Trimming cost V 7 bases and J 1 base; bases outside gene matches: 10. There are 16 residues in the CDR3. CDR3 DNA sequence: TGTGCCAGCAACCGAATGGGAGCGGGGGGCCAAGAGACCCAGTACTTC. This codes for CASNRMGAGGQETQYF.